The 23 T cell receptor beta chains below come from one sample, sequenced in a study of T-cell memory formation after mild COVID-19. TCRdb fed the 5' RACE reads into MiXCR, producing one record per CDR3 protein. The table records about 560,000 distinct CDR3 sequences, roughly 17% of them present only once. Sample: PBMCs or a T cell subset sorted from them (not recorded which). These receptors all stem from an adult woman who had mild COVID-19 (a few samples of this study predate the infection). Cell type and time point are not known.

The V and J genes are TRBV18 and TRBJ2-1; D possibly corresponds to TRBD1 (6 bases). This CDR3 is 13 amino acids long. Germline V gives CDR1 KGHSH, CDR2 LQKENI. The V end was cut by 3 bases, the J end by 5 bases, with 8 bases between. CDR3 sequence: CASSPGTNNEQFF. CDR3 coding DNA: TGTGCCAGCTCACCCGGGACAAACAATGAGCAGTTCTTC.

This sequence joins TRBV4-1 and TRBJ2-3, with D hard to call. Trimming took 2 bases from V and 5 from J, leaving 14 bases between them. In germline, CDR1 is MGHRA, CDR2 YSYEKL. The CDR3 runs to 15 residues. CDR3 loop: CASSQTSAWIDTQYF. The CDR3 DNA sequence: TGCGCCAGCAGCCAAACAAGTGCGTGGATAGATACGCAGTATTTT.

The chain couples TRBV29-1 to TRBJ2-7; possibly TRBD2 for D (6 bases). CDR1 SQVTM and CDR2 ANQGSEA come from the germline V gene. CDR3 length equals 14 residues. Trimming removed 4 bases at V and 0 bases at J, with 13 bases between. The CDR3 nucleotides read TGCAGCGTTGTGGTTTCCGGGAGCTCCTACGAGCAGTACTTC. Its translation: CSVVVSGSSYEQYF.

The chain recombines TRBV5-1 with TRBJ1-1; unclear D gene. Trimming stripped 0 bases from V and 0 bases from J, with 9 bases between. There are 15 residues in the CDR3. Germline V lookup: CDR1 SGHRS, CDR2 YFSETQ. CDR3 sequence (DNA): TGCGCCAGCAGCTTGGACGGATTCATGAACACTGAAGCTTTCTTT. This gives the protein CASSLDGFMNTEAFF.

V gene TRBV6-6 combines with J gene TRBJ2-7, with 9 positions matching TRBD2. The CDR3 covers 16 residues. J lost 3 bases, V lost 0 bases, and 6 bases had no gene match. The germline V gene has CDR1 MNHNY and CDR2 SVGAGI (reference sequence). The CDR3 DNA reads as TGTGCCAGCAGTTACTCGGGTAGCGGGAGAGGCTACGAGCAGTACTTC. This gives the protein CASSYSGSGRGYEQYF.

The chain links TRBV10-3 to TRBJ2-3; D call uncertain. Trimming pared 7 bases from V and 5 bases from J, leaving 22 bases between. Germline CDR1 is ENHRY and CDR2 is SYGVKD. This CDR3 region has 16 residues. The CDR3 sequence: CAIITPRPIERDTQYF. The CDR3 DNA reads as TGTGCCATCATAACCCCAAGGCCAATCGAACGAGATACGCAGTATTTT.

This clonotype was seen a few times. The rearrangement links TRBV5-1 to TRBJ2-2; D not certain. V lost 0 bases to trimming and J lost 1 base, with 10 bases between them. Germline values: CDR1 SGHRS, CDR2 YFSETQ. The CDR3 loop spans 16 amino acids. CDR3 coding DNA: TGCGCCAGCAGCTTGGGGACCTCCCAGAACACCGGGGAGCTGTTTTTT. Translation: CASSLGTSQNTGELFF.

The chain carries TRBV12-3 or TRBV12-4 and TRBJ2-1; D uncertain. The CDR3 is made up of 15 amino acids. Deletions cut 4 bases from V and 5 bases from J, with 15 bases between. The CDR3 coding sequence is TGTGCCAGCAGTTCCCGGAAGGGTTCCCACAATGAGCAGTTCTTC. Amino acid sequence: CASSSRKGSHNEQFF.

The chain has TRBV5-1 and TRBJ2-7, with 9 bases that match TRBD2. The length of the CDR3 is 17 residues. J lost 4 bases, V lost 2 bases, and 13 bases had no gene match. CDR1 is SGHRS and CDR2 is YFSETQ in the germline V gene. The CDR3: CASSFGLGLAGNYEQYF. The DNA of the CDR3 is TGCGCCAGCAGCTTCGGTCTCGGGCTAGCGGGAAATTACGAGCAGTACTTC.

Of note for this clonotype: The junction departs from germline at one end; a sequencing error may be responsible. The V gene is TRBV12-3 or TRBV12-4, the J gene TRBJ1-6, with 9 bases matching TRBD1. The CDR3 sequence is 12 residues long. CDR3 nucleotide sequence: TGTGCCAGCAGCTCCGGGACAGGGAAGACCGTTTTT. This translates into CASSSGTGKTVF.

The chain is built from TRBV13 and TRBJ2-2; 10 nucleotides align to TRBD2. V was clipped by 2 bases and J by 7 bases; unmatched bases: 10. This CDR3 comprises 17 residues. Germline values: CDR1 PRHDT, CDR2 FYEKMQ (reference sequence). The CDR3 loop reads CASSLFPSGSLDGELFF. The CDR3 bases are TGTGCCAGCAGCTTATTCCCTAGCGGGAGTTTGGACGGGGAGCTGTTTTTT.

The chain couples TRBV23-1 to TRBJ1-2, with D perhaps TRBD1 (5 bases). TRBV23-1 is treated as an ORF (open reading frame) with a function not yet certain. V gave up 4 bases and J gave up 7 bases, with 16 bases separating them. The CDR3 runs to 14 residues. The CDR3 region has the DNA TGCGCCAGCAGTCTCCGACAGTCCCGGGGTGGCTACACCTTC. This sequence encodes CASSLRQSRGGYTF.

The chain has TRBV13 and TRBJ2-1, with 9 bases that match TRBD2. The CDR3 sequence is 15 residues long. V trimming: 5 bases; J trimming: 3 bases; junction bases outside the gene matches: 5. In germline, CDR1 is PRHDT, CDR2 FYEKMQ (reference sequence). The CDR3 sequence is CASSPSGEYYNEQFF. The CDR3 DNA follows: TGTGCCAGCAGCCCTAGCGGGGAGTACTACAATGAGCAGTTCTTC.

This rearrangement joins TRBV29-1 to TRBJ2-7; TRBD1 matches at 9 bases. CDR1 and CDR2 from the germline V gene are SQVTM and ANQGSEA. The CDR3 has 14 amino acids. J was trimmed by 4 bases and V by 7 bases; bases with no gene match: 11. Here the CDR3 DNA reads TGCAGCGCCCTGACCGGGACAGGGAGGTACGAGCAGTACTTC. Translation gives CSALTGTGRYEQYF.

This clonotype was recorded a few times. The chain has TRBV4-3 and TRBJ2-4; D is possibly TRBD2 (5 bases). The length of the CDR3 is 16 residues. Germline CDR1 LGHNA, CDR2 YSLEER. V was clipped by 0 bases and J by 6 bases, with 15 bases between them. CDR3 sequence reads: CASSQDLLGGRNIQYF. For the CDR3, the DNA is TGCGCCAGCAGCCAAGATCTCCTCGGAGGCCGAAACATTCAGTACTTC.

The CDR3 DNA follows: TGCGCCAGCAGCTTCGCTAGCGGGGGTTCAAGCACAGATACGCAGTATTTT. Its translation: CASSFASGGSSTDTQYF. The chain carries TRBV5-1 and TRBJ2-3; 10 nucleotides line up with TRBD2. The ends lost 2 bases at V and 0 bases at J; junction bases unmatched: 6. From germline, CDR1 is SGHRS and CDR2 YFSETQ. This CDR3 contains 17 residues.

At least ten counts were recorded for this clonotype. CDR3 sequence reads: CATSDPQERGQTDTQYF. The CDR3 DNA reads as TGTGCCACCAGTGATCCCCAAGAGCGGGGGCAGACAGATACGCAGTATTTT. The gene calls are TRBV24-1 and TRBJ2-3; 8 bases agree with TRBD2. Germline V CDR1 and CDR2: KGHDR, SFDVKD. V lost 3 bases, J lost 3 bases, and 10 bases stayed unmatched. The CDR3 length is 17 residues.

This clonotype was detected only a few times. The chain carries TRBV6-1 and TRBJ1-1, with TRBD1 matching over 9 bases. Germline loops: CDR1 MNHNS, CDR2 SASEGT. The V segment lost 9 bases and the J segment 5 bases; nucleotides outside the gene matches: 10. The CDR3 totals 14 residues. In nucleotides, the CDR3 is TGTGCCAGTACAGGGGGCGTTGGGGATACTGAAGCTTTCTTT. It yields the protein CASTGGVGDTEAFF.

This sequence joins TRBV6-2 or TRBV6-3 and TRBJ1-2; D is unclear. The V end lost 4 bases, the J end lost 0 bases, and 6 bases lay between the germline ends. The germline V gene has CDR1 MNHEY and CDR2 SVGEGT. The length of the CDR3 is 13 residues. The DNA for the CDR3 is TGTGCCAGCAGTTTCGTCTCTAACTATGGCTACACCTTC. Encoded protein: CASSFVSNYGYTF.

This clonotype was seen a few times. The genes are TRBV4-2 and TRBJ2-3; D uncertain. The CDR3 extends over 13 amino acids. V lost 3 bases, J lost 4 bases, and 8 bases lay in between. Germline CDR1 reads LGHNA; CDR2 reads YNFKEQ. The CDR3 DNA reads TGTGCCAGCAGCCATGCCTCCGCAGATACGCAGTATTTT. This translates into CASSHASADTQYF.

This clonotype appeared a few times. Germline and junction disagree at one end, which may indicate a read error. The CDR3 DNA reads as TGTGCCAGCAGCGTAGCTACGGGGGGGCTGTTTTTT. Protein product: CASSVATGGLFF. The chain joins TRBV9 to TRBJ2-2; TRBD2 aligns across 7 bases. The CDR3 consists of 12 residues. CDR1 is SGDLS and CDR2 is YYNGEE in the germline V gene. Variable domain in full (rest from reference TRBV9 and TRBJ2-2): DSGVTQTPKHLITATGQRVTLRCSPRSGDLSVYWYQQSLDQGLQFLIQYYNGEERAKGNILERFSAQQFPDLHSELNLSSLELGDSALYFCASSVATGGLFFGEGSRLTVL.

The V gene is TRBV24-1, the J gene TRBJ2-1; the D is unclear. Per the germline V gene, CDR1 is KGHDR and CDR2 is SFDVKD. The ends were cut back, 6 bases at V and 9 bases at J, with 14 bases in the middle. CDR3 size: 13 residues. The CDR3 DNA reads as TGTGCCACCAGTTTTTCGTGGAACGCTGAGCAGTTCTTC. Its protein is CATSFSWNAEQFF.

The V gene is TRBV4-1, the J gene TRBJ1-5, with D uncertain. Trimming left V 0 bases short and J 5 bases short, with 8 bases between. The CDR3 is made up of 14 amino acids. The V gene's germline CDR1 is MGHRA and CDR2 YSYEKL. Here the CDR3 reads CASSQDNAHQPQHF. The CDR3, as DNA: TGCGCCAGCAGCCAAGATAACGCCCATCAGCCCCAGCATTTT.